This T cell receptor (beta chain) originates from a study of shared clonotypes between healthy human individuals. Every donor, a Caucasian adult, lived in Nashville, Tennessee. In the CD4+ fraction, cells were divided into CD45RA+ naive and CD45RA-negative memory subsets. The CDR3 is 14 residues long. The V gene lost 7 bases and the J gene lost 3 bases, with 12 bases spanning the gap. Germline-derived CDR1 and CDR2 are SGHTA and FQGNSA. Method: immunoSEQ multiplex PCR; TCRdb's copy keeps in-frame clones and lacks some. The top ten clones hold roughly 0.13% of a sample with some 2,000,000 clones, 85% to 95% of them seen once.

The sample comprised naive CD4+ T cells sorted from blood. Subset described: CD45RA+ positively selected. The clonotype was recovered from a man aged 18 to 30 in good health. The chain links TRBV7-2 to TRBJ2-2; the D is unclear. CDR3 sequence: CASTLDPYTGELFF. The CDR3 nucleotides are TGTGCCAGCACCCTTGACCCATACACCGGGGAGCTGTTTTTT.